Listed below are T cell receptor beta chains from one sample, sequenced in a study of response to subunit inactivated influenza vaccine. TCRdb re-analysed the RT-PCR reads in MiXCR, keeping a single row per CDR3 protein. Here the sample spans more than 550,000 distinct CDR3 sequences, approximately 10% being singletons. The same sample was also studied in work on T cells expressing NK-cell markers.

The sample in question was PBMCs from blood, obtained on the day of vaccination. These receptors came from a man in his forties or fifties who received an inactivated influenza vaccine. CDR3s include the opening cysteine and the closing phenylalanine or tryptophan. Each record gives: D gene, V gene, clone size, J gene, CDR3 protein, CDR3 DNA. A D gene is named only where the DNA matches it firmly. Size tells how often a clone was seen (once, few, many) or the class of an expanded clone, and some rows leave it out.

D: TRBD1
V: TRBV6-2/TRBV6-3
size: NA
J: TRBJ1-5
CDR3: CASKGQVNQPQHF
DNA: TGTGCCAGCAAGGGACAGGTCAATCAGCCCCAGCATTTT

D: TRBD2
V: TRBV6-2/TRBV6-3
size: few
J: TRBJ2-7
CDR3: CASRLSGSPYEQYF
DNA: TGTGCCAGCCGACTTAGCGGGAGCCCCTACGAGCAGTACTTC

D: TRBD1
V: TRBV7-4
size: NA
J: TRBJ1-4
CDR3: CASRLWDRDEKLFF
DNA: TGTGCCAGCAGACTGTGGGACAGGGACGAAAAACTGTTTTTT

D: TRBD1
V: TRBV6-1
size: few
J: TRBJ2-3
CDR3: CASSGQTGGSDTQYF
DNA: TGTGCCAGCAGTGGCCAGACAGGGGGATCAGATACGCAGTATTTT

D: NA
V: TRBV21-1
size: NA
J: TRBJ1-1
CDR3: CASRGAGEAFF
DNA: TGTGCCAGCAGGGGGGCAGGGGAAGCTTTCTTT

D: NA
V: TRBV6-2/TRBV6-3
size: NA
J: TRBJ2-7
CDR3: CASSYALQATYEQYF
DNA: TGTGCCAGCAGTTACGCGTTACAGGCAACCTACGAGCAGTACTTC

D: TRBD2
V: TRBV18
size: many
J: TRBJ2-7
CDR3: CASSPGLESLYEQYF
DNA: TGTGCCAGCTCACCAGGACTAGAAAGTCTCTACGAGCAGTACTTC

D: NA
V: TRBV5-8
size: many
J: TRBJ2-7
CDR3: CASSFIQQGSFYEQYF
DNA: TGTGCCAGCAGCTTCATACAGCAGGGATCGTTCTACGAGCAGTACTTC

D: NA
V: TRBV5-1
size: few
J: TRBJ2-3
CDR3: CASRREGGRGTDTQYF
DNA: TGCGCCAGCAGACGGGAAGGGGGAAGGGGCACAGATACGCAGTATTTT

D: NA
V: TRBV6-1
size: few
J: TRBJ2-3
CDR3: CASSEYRVRTDTQYF
DNA: TGTGCCAGCAGTGAATACAGGGTGCGCACAGATACGCAGTATTTT

D: NA
V: TRBV5-1
size: NA
J: TRBJ1-2
CDR3: CASSLDRGDLYGYTF
DNA: TGCGCCAGCAGCTTGGACAGAGGAGACCTCTATGGCTACACCTTC

D: NA
V: TRBV12-3/TRBV12-4
size: NA
J: TRBJ2-1
CDR3: CASSLLLGNEQFF
DNA: TGTGCCAGCAGTTTACTTTTGGGCAATGAGCAGTTCTTC

D: NA
V: TRBV6-5
size: many
J: TRBJ2-1
CDR3: CASSYSWKRDEQFF
DNA: TGTGCCAGCAGTTACTCGTGGAAGAGGGATGAGCAGTTCTTC

D: NA
V: TRBV19
size: NA
J: TRBJ2-1
CDR3: CASSIMGYNEQFF
DNA: TGTGCCAGTAGTATAATGGGCTACAATGAGCAGTTCTTC

D: TRBD2
V: TRBV2
size: few
J: TRBJ2-5
CDR3: CASSEALAGGMETQYF
DNA: TGTGCCAGCAGTGAGGCTCTAGCGGGAGGTATGGAGACCCAGTACTTC

D: TRBD1
V: TRBV20-1
size: NA
J: TRBJ1-5
CDR3: CSARRGTGGAGNQPQHF
DNA: TGCAGTGCTAGAAGGGGGACAGGGGGCGCTGGCAATCAGCCCCAGCATTTT

D: TRBD2
V: TRBV5-1
size: NA
J: TRBJ2-1
CDR3: CASSSSAVSSGWDEQFF
DNA: TGCGCCAGCAGCTCTTCGGCCGTGTCTAGCGGGTGGGATGAGCAGTTCTTC

D: TRBD2
V: TRBV4-3
size: many
J: TRBJ2-2
CDR3: CASSQGLAGDTGELFF
DNA: TGCGCCAGCAGCCAAGGACTAGCGGGAGACACCGGGGAGCTGTTTTTT

D: TRBD1
V: TRBV5-6
size: few
J: TRBJ1-4
CDR3: CASSGGDSTNEKLFF
DNA: TGTGCCAGCAGCGGTGGGGACAGCACTAATGAAAAACTGTTTTTT

D: TRBD1
V: TRBV18
size: NA
J: TRBJ2-1
CDR3: CASSLRQGMDEQFF
DNA: TGTGCCAGCTCACTCCGACAGGGGATGGATGAGCAGTTCTTC

D: TRBD2
V: TRBV20-1
size: many
J: TRBJ2-2
CDR3: CSAWGRAAGELFF
DNA: TGCAGTGCTTGGGGGAGGGCCGCCGGGGAGCTGTTTTTT

D: TRBD2
V: TRBV7-2
size: NA
J: TRBJ2-7
CDR3: CASSAPRGGTSSYEQYF
DNA: TGTGCCAGCAGCGCCCCCCGGGGGGGGACTAGCAGCTACGAGCAGTACTTC

D: NA
V: TRBV27
size: many
J: TRBJ2-2
CDR3: CASSARPGDGELFF
DNA: TGTGCCAGCAGTGCCAGACCGGGGGACGGGGAGCTGTTTTTT

D: TRBD1
V: TRBV5-1
size: few
J: TRBJ1-2
CDR3: CASSLPGQAHHTF
DNA: TGCGCCAGCAGCTTGCCGGGACAGGCCCATCACACCTTC

D: TRBD1
V: TRBV2
size: few
J: TRBJ2-7
CDR3: CASFQQRQGYEQYF
DNA: TGTGCCAGCTTTCAGCAGAGACAGGGCTACGAGCAGTACTTC

D: NA
V: TRBV29-1
size: few
J: TRBJ2-1
CDR3: CSVVTGLSSYNEQFF
DNA: TGCAGCGTTGTAACGGGACTGAGCTCCTACAATGAGCAGTTCTTC

D: TRBD2
V: TRBV6-1
size: NA
J: TRBJ2-1
CDR3: CASSLAGGVRNEQFF
DNA: TGTGCCAGCAGTCTAGCGGGAGGGGTTAGGAATGAGCAGTTCTTC

D: TRBD2
V: TRBV18
size: few
J: TRBJ2-5
CDR3: CASSPGLAGISQETQYF
DNA: TGTGCCAGCTCACCGGGACTAGCGGGGATATCCCAAGAGACCCAGTACTTC

D: NA
V: TRBV7-2
size: many
J: TRBJ2-7
CDR3: CASSPLGGEKQYF
DNA: TGTGCCAGCAGCCCCCTCGGCGGCGAAAAGCAGTACTTC

D: NA
V: TRBV11-2
size: many
J: TRBJ2-1
CDR3: CASSLRGVNEQFF
DNA: TGTGCCAGCAGCTTGAGGGGGGTCAATGAGCAGTTCTTC

D: TRBD2
V: TRBV28
size: NA
J: TRBJ2-3
CDR3: CASSLSLAAPSTDTQYF
DNA: TGTGCCAGCAGTTTATCCCTAGCGGCCCCCTCCACAGATACGCAGTATTTT

D: TRBD2
V: TRBV10-3
size: NA
J: TRBJ2-1
CDR3: CAIRKQAGGPSNEQFF
DNA: TGTGCCATCAGAAAACAAGCGGGGGGTCCATCCAATGAGCAGTTCTTC

D: NA
V: TRBV3-1
size: few
J: TRBJ2-5
CDR3: CASSQNAAGETQYF
DNA: TGTGCCAGCAGCCAAAATGCGGCGGGAGAGACCCAGTACTTC

D: TRBD2
V: TRBV20-1
size: NA
J: TRBJ2-1
CDR3: CSVRALAGSYNEQFF
DNA: TGCAGTGTTAGAGCACTAGCGGGCTCCTACAATGAGCAGTTCTTC

D: TRBD1
V: TRBV6-2/TRBV6-3
size: few
J: TRBJ2-5
CDR3: CASSYSGTAAETQYF
DNA: TGTGCCAGCAGTTACTCAGGGACAGCCGCGGAGACCCAGTACTTC